This T cell receptor (beta chain) was obtained from a study of T cells in localized non-small cell lung cancer. General study findings and limits: Among blood samples, higher T cell density accompanied longer overall survival. The highest T cell clonality was in uninvolved adjacent lung, above tumor. Only one tumor region was sequenced, so heterogeneity remains possible. Median detection of top 100 tumor clones in adjacent lung was roughly 61 clones.

The V end was cut by 0 bases, the J end by 2 bases, with 13 bases between. This CDR3 has 16 amino acids. Germline V gives CDR1 MGHRA, CDR2 YSYEKL. Assay: immunoSEQ multiplex PCR; the TCRdb copy retains only in-frame clones and omits some. The table lists about 39,000 clones, around 75% of them singletons, with about 37% in the top ten. On this clone: Antigen: not known.

The starting material was PBMCs, obtained before any cancer treatment. This sequence joins TRBV4-1 and TRBJ1-2; D may be TRBD1 (6 bases). This receptor was identified in a woman between 40 and 69 years old with stage II squamous cell lung carcinoma. CDR3 loop: CASSQEPGAMNYGYTF. The CDR3 DNA sequence: TGCGCCAGCAGCCAAGAACCGGGGGCGATGAACTATGGCTACACCTTC.